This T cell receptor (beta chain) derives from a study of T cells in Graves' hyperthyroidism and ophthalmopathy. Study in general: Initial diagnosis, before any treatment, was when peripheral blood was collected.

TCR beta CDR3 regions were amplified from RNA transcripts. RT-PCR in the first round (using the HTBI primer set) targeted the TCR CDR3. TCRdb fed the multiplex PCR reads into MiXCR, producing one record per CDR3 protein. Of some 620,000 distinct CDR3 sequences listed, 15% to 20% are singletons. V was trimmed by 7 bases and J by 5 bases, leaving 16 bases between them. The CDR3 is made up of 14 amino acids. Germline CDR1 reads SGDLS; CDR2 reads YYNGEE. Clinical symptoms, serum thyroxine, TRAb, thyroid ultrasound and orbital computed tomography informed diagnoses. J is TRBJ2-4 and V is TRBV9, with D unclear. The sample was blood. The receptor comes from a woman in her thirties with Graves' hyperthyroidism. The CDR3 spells CASGGSVGENIQYF. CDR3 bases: TGTGCCAGCGGCGGCTCGGTGGGCGAAAACATTCAGTACTTC.